The 16 T cell receptor beta chains below were found in one sample sequenced in a study of multiple sclerosis patients with progressive multifocal leukoencephalopathy. The method was immunoSEQ multiplex PCR; TCRdb's version includes in-frame clones alone and lacks a portion of them. The data hold over 25,000 clones, with roughly 90% observed a single time. The time point is: time of PML onset. Here the sequenced sample was PBMCs, taken from a patient treated with natalizumab. Receptors were obtained from a human donor with progressive multifocal leukoencephalopathy.

The rearrangement joins TRBV19 to TRBJ2-5; tentative D call: TRBD2 (6 bases). The DNA end favors TRBJ2-7, so the J call may be wrong. Germline CDR1 is LNHDA and CDR2 is SQIVND (reference sequence). The CDR3 spans 11 residues. CDR3 nucleotides: TGTGCCAGTAGTTCCGGGGGCGAGCAGTACTTC. Translated: CASSSGGEQYF.

The chain combines TRBV6-4 with TRBJ1-5, with a weak D call TRBD1 (5 bases). Trimming removed 7 bases from V and 0 bases from J, with 22 bases in between. Germline values: CDR1 MRHNA, CDR2 SNTAGT. CDR3 length: 18 amino acids. This chain's CDR3 is CASKIGPPGEHSNQPQHF. Written as DNA, the CDR3 is TGTGCCAGCAAGATAGGTCCACCGGGGGAACATAGCAATCAGCCCCAGCATTTT.

This CDR3 is CSVAGATEAFF. CDR3 nucleotide sequence: TGCAGCGTTGCGGGGGCCACTGAAGCTTTCTTT. The chain carries TRBV29-1 and TRBJ1-1; D possibly corresponds to TRBD1 (6 bases). The germline V and J ends were trimmed by 4 bases and 4 bases, with 7 bases remaining between them. Germline CDR1 reads SQVTM; CDR2 reads ANQGSEA. The CDR3 extends over 11 amino acids.

The genes are TRBV30 and TRBJ2-7; D is ambiguous. V was trimmed by 7 bases and J by 3 bases, leaving 13 bases between them. The CDR3 loop spans 12 amino acids. CDR1 and CDR2 from the germline V gene are GTSNPN and SVGIG (reference sequence). DNA for the CDR3: TGTGCCTATCACAGTGGCCTCTACGAGCAGTACTTC. It yields the protein CAYHSGLYEQYF.

The CDR3 region is CASSVGGWIGDTQYF. Written as DNA, the CDR3 is TGTGCCAGCAGCGTAGGAGGATGGATCGGGGATACGCAGTATTTT. The chain is built from TRBV9 and TRBJ2-3; D remains ambiguous. Germline CDR1 reads SGDLS; CDR2 reads YYNGEE. Trimming pared 0 bases from V and 6 bases from J, leaving 14 bases between. This CDR3 region has 15 residues.

This clone was seen a single time. J is TRBJ2-2 and V is TRBV6-5; no firm D call. Trimming left V 2 bases short and J 4 bases short, with 5 bases between. Per the germline V gene, CDR1 is MNHEY and CDR2 is SVGAGI. The CDR3 sequence is 13 residues long. The CDR3 reads CASSYDITGELFF. The CDR3 DNA is TGTGCCAGCAGTTACGACATCACCGGGGAGCTGTTTTTT.

The chain joins TRBV7-9 to TRBJ1-3; weak D call: TRBD1 (5 bases). This CDR3 spans 13 amino acids. Germline V CDR1 and CDR2: SEHNR, FQNEAQ (reference sequence). V dropped 5 bases and J dropped 2 bases, with 7 bases sitting between them. This CDR3 is CASSRGAGNTIYF. In nucleotides, the CDR3 is TGTGCCAGCAGCCGAGGGGCTGGAAACACCATATATTTT. The full variable domain, in which reference TRBV7-9 and TRBJ1-3 provide the parts outside the CDR3, is DTGVSQNPRHKITKRGQNVTFRCDPISEHNRLYWYRQTLGQGPEFLTYFQNEAQLEKSRLLSDRFSAERPKGSFSTLEIQRTEQGDSAMYLCASSRGAGNTIYFGEGSWLTVV.

The rearrangement joins TRBV21-1 to TRBJ1-1; the table's D call TRBD1 went unverified against the DNA. TRBV21-1 is annotated as a pseudogene. This CDR3 has 19 amino acids. The CDR3 bases are TGTGCCAGCAGCAAACACCAGACAGGGGCCCCTTCCAACAACACTGAAGCTTTCTTT. Its translation: CASSKHQTGAPSNNTEAFF.

The gene calls are TRBV9 and TRBJ2-2, with 7 bases fitting TRBD2. Unmatched junction bases numbered 11, after V lost 4 bases and J lost 5 bases. Per the germline V gene, CDR1 is SGDLS and CDR2 is YYNGEE. The CDR3 runs to 16 residues. The CDR3 loop is CASSPSRRERTGELFF. As DNA, the CDR3 is TGTGCCAGCAGCCCTAGCCGGCGGGAGCGAACCGGGGAGCTGTTTTTT. Full variable domain (outside the CDR3, taken from reference TRBV9 and TRBJ2-2): DSGVTQTPKHLITATGQRVTLRCSPRSGDLSVYWYQQSLDQGLQFLIQYYNGEERAKGNILERFSAQQFPDLHSELNLSSLELGDSALYFCASSPSRRERTGELFFGEGSRLTVL.

The chain has TRBV2 and TRBJ2-2, with D perhaps assigned TRBD1 or TRBD2 (7 bases each). V was trimmed by 6 bases and J by 7 bases, leaving 18 bases between them. The germline CDR1 and CDR2 sequences are SNHLY and FYNNEI. The CDR3 is made up of 15 amino acids. Here the CDR3 reads CASRFGGGGIGELFF. CDR3 DNA sequence: TGTGCCAGCAGATTTGGGGGAGGGGGCATCGGGGAGCTGTTTTTT.

This clone was counted between two and nine times. The chain combines TRBV5-8 with TRBJ2-7; D is ambiguous. Germline lookup yields CDR1 SGHTS and CDR2 YDEGEE. This CDR3 region has 14 residues. The ends were cut back, 6 bases at V and 4 bases at J, with 17 bases in the middle. The CDR3, as DNA: TGTGCCAGCACCCTCGTTACACGATCATACGAGCAGTACTTC. Translation gives CASTLVTRSYEQYF.

This chain joins TRBV4-1 and TRBJ2-5; D unclear. The J call may be incorrect, as the DNA end agrees better with TRBJ2-7. The CDR3 contains 18 residues. Germline CDR1 is MGHRA and CDR2 is YSYEKL. CDR3 DNA sequence: TGCGCCAGCAGCCAAGACGTGATCTCCCCTTCCCGGATGGACGAGCAGTACTTC. Amino acid sequence: CASSQDVISPSRMDEQYF.

CDR3 DNA: TGTGCCAGCAGTTATGAGGGCTGGAACACTGAAGCTTTCTTT. Its protein product is CASSYEGWNTEAFF. This sequence joins TRBV6-5 and TRBJ1-1; D uncertain. The V gene lost 3 bases and the J gene lost 1 base, with 9 bases spanning the gap. CDR3 length: 14 amino acids. Germline CDR1 and CDR2: MNHEY and SVGAGI.

The V gene is TRBV2, the J gene TRBJ1-6, with D possibly TRBD1 on 5 matching bases. Germline loops: CDR1 SNHLY, CDR2 FYNNEI. There are 15 residues in the CDR3. V lost 5 bases and J lost 7, with 15 bases in between. The CDR3 sequence is CASSSRVTGNSPLHF. CDR3 nucleotides: TGTGCCAGCAGTAGCAGGGTGACGGGGAATTCACCCCTCCACTTT.

The chain employs TRBV7-2 and TRBJ2-1; D remains ambiguous. The CDR3 sequence is 15 residues long. Germline lookup yields CDR1 SGHTA and CDR2 FQGNSA. V lost 3 bases and J 12 bases, leaving 21 bases between the germline ends. CDR3 loop: CASSFPGRFTNGQFF. The DNA of the CDR3 is TGTGCCAGCAGCTTCCCCGGGCGTTTTACTAACGGGCAGTTCTTC.

The chain joins TRBV28 to TRBJ2-7, with D unresolved. Trimming cost V 3 bases and J 8 bases, with 14 bases left between them. CDR3 length: 13 residues. Germline V gives CDR1 MDHEN, CDR2 SYDVKM. CDR3 bases: TGTGCCAGCAGTTTCAACCCCGGTGATAAGCAGTACTTC. This translates into CASSFNPGDKQYF.